A selection of T cell receptor beta chains follows, all from one sample in a study of blood T cell repertoires in COVID-19. Data came from immunoSEQ multiplex PCR; TCRdb stores just in-frame clones and leaves some out. The repertoire includes about 130,000 clones, approximately 80% of them detected once, and around 15% sits in the top ten. Source material: peripheral blood. The receptors derive from a woman between 45 and 60 years old with acute or convalescent COVID-19. Each CDR3 is given with its conserved first and last residue. A D gene is named only where the DNA matches it firmly. The size field is filled for only some rows; it gives once, few, many or a size class.

D gene,V gene,J gene,clone size,CDR3 protein
-,TRBV5-4,TRBJ1-1,-,CASSSGFQNTEAFF
TRBD1,TRBV5-4,TRBJ1-5,-,CASSPGQGANQPQHF
TRBD1,TRBV2,TRBJ1-5,-,CASSPGQNNQPQHF
-,TRBV10-3,TRBJ1-6,-,CAIRPGQNNSPLHF
-,TRBV30,TRBJ1-1,-,CAWSNYNTEAFF
TRBD1,TRBV6-5,TRBJ1-1,-,CASSLDRGGITEAFF
-,TRBV21-1,TRBJ1-2,-,CASSKVDRGVPPLYNYGYTF
TRBD2,TRBV4-1,TRBJ2-2,-,CASSQERGGSNTGELFF
-,TRBV5-1,TRBJ1-1,-,CASSLGLGGAGTEAFF
TRBD1,TRBV28,TRBJ1-2,-,CASSQPGQGAYGYTF
TRBD2,TRBV11-2,TRBJ2-3,-,CASSLIAGGFSTDTQYF
-,TRBV7-2,TRBJ1-1,-,CASSLALQGNTEAFF
TRBD1,TRBV19,TRBJ1-5,-,CASIGQGAGQPQHF
TRBD1,TRBV25-1,TRBJ2-1,-,CASSESGTAYNEQFF
TRBD1,TRBV25-1,TRBJ1-2,-,CASSTGVRGYTF
-,TRBV5-1,TRBJ1-1,-,CASSLGRGENTEAFF
TRBD1,TRBV5-6,TRBJ1-4,-,CASSGTALGEKLFF
TRBD2,TRBV10-2,TRBJ2-7,-,CASSEPGTSGSYEQYF
TRBD1,TRBV5-1,TRBJ1-3,-,CASSSTPGQGSSGNTIYF
-,TRBV5-1,TRBJ2-7,-,CASSPARAGMLYEQYF
TRBD1,TRBV6-1,TRBJ1-6,-,CASSERAGQVYNSPLHF
-,TRBV18,TRBJ2-3,-,CASSSGIWDTDTQYF
-,TRBV5-6,TRBJ1-1,-,CASSSLNALHLNTEAFF
TRBD1,TRBV29-1,TRBJ1-1,-,CSDLTGYTEAFF
-,TRBV5-5,TRBJ2-3,-,CASSPRGASTDTQYF
-,TRBV24-1,TRBJ1-4,-,CATSLGGSTNEKLFF
TRBD1,TRBV2,TRBJ2-3,-,CASSAQTGTDTQYF
TRBD1,TRBV28,TRBJ2-5,once,CASRGTGTGDETQYF
-,TRBV3-1/TRBV3-2,TRBJ1-6,-,CASSQVQGSPLHF
-,TRBV29-1,TRBJ1-2,-,CSVGGGYGYTF
TRBD1,TRBV7-7,TRBJ1-1,-,CASSLKKRTGLNTEAFF
TRBD1,TRBV7-2,TRBJ2-7,once,CASSPGDRVHEQYF
-,TRBV7-8,TRBJ2-3,once,CASSLGLGTDTQYF
TRBD2,TRBV7-8,TRBJ2-1,-,CASSFRPYSGGSSYNEQFF
-,TRBV2,TRBJ1-2,-,CASSEEPVGRGYTF
TRBD2,TRBV2,TRBJ2-7,few,CASSEAAGGYEQYF
-,TRBV19,TRBJ1-5,once,CASTPLRARALNQPQHF
-,TRBV19,TRBJ1-4,few,CASSSGQSGSEKLFF
TRBD2,TRBV6-4,TRBJ2-3,few,CASSAGTSLATDTQYF
-,TRBV5-1,TRBJ1-6,-,CASRGGDSYNSPLHF